The clone carrying this T cell receptor (beta chain) was recorded only once. As handled by the study authors: Estimated nucleated cell counts came from reference gene primer amplification. Assay: immunoSEQ multiplex PCR; the TCRdb copy retains only in-frame clones and omits some. D and trimming were read from the DNA, whereas the V and J calls and clone size are those reported in that table. The sample shows about 410,000 clones, about 89% of them seen only once. A Seattle source enrolled patients during active infection and followed them longitudinally. The data are from a study of blood T cell repertoires in COVID-19. Background on the study: Nucleic acid was either cDNA or gDNA, and it came from T cells, B-cell-depleted T cells, or PBMCs.

Sequences were obtained from peripheral blood. The sequence came from a woman in her thirties or forties with COVID-19, enrolled during active disease.

This CDR3 reads CASSFAGGDYGYTF. As DNA, the CDR3 is TGTGCCAGCAGCTTTGCTGGAGGGGACTATGGCTACACCTTC. The genes are TRBV11-2 and TRBJ1-2, with D tentatively TRBD1 (5 bases). The CDR3 extends over 14 amino acids. The germline V and J ends were trimmed by 3 bases and 3 bases, with 11 bases remaining between them. CDR1 and CDR2 from the germline V gene are SGHAT and FQNNGV.